This TCR beta chain originates from a study of blood T cell repertoires in COVID-19. Study-wide background: PBMCs, B-cell-depleted T cells, or T cells were the source of the cDNA or gDNA that made up the material.

V shed 1 base and J shed 4 bases, with 9 bases lying between them. The germline CDR1 and CDR2 sequences are SGDLS and YYNGEE. The CDR3 consists of 15 residues. Here immunoSEQ multiplex PCR was the method, and the copy in TCRdb shows in-frame clones only, minus some. The sample includes roughly 36,000 clones, over 75% seen only once; the top ten take under 8.5%. This chain uses TRBV9 with TRBJ2-6; no definite D call. The specimen sequenced was peripheral blood. The receptor comes from a man in his fifties or sixties with active COVID-19. The CDR3: CASSVLGSGANVLTF. In DNA, the CDR3 is TGTGCCAGCAGCGTACTAGGATCCGGGGCCAACGTCCTGACTTTC. The complete variable domain, with remaining parts taken from reference TRBV9 and TRBJ2-6, reads DSGVTQTPKHLITATGQRVTLRCSPRSGDLSVYWYQQSLDQGLQFLIQYYNGEERAKGNILERFSAQQFPDLHSELNLSSLELGDSALYFCASSVLGSGANVLTFGAGSRLTVL.